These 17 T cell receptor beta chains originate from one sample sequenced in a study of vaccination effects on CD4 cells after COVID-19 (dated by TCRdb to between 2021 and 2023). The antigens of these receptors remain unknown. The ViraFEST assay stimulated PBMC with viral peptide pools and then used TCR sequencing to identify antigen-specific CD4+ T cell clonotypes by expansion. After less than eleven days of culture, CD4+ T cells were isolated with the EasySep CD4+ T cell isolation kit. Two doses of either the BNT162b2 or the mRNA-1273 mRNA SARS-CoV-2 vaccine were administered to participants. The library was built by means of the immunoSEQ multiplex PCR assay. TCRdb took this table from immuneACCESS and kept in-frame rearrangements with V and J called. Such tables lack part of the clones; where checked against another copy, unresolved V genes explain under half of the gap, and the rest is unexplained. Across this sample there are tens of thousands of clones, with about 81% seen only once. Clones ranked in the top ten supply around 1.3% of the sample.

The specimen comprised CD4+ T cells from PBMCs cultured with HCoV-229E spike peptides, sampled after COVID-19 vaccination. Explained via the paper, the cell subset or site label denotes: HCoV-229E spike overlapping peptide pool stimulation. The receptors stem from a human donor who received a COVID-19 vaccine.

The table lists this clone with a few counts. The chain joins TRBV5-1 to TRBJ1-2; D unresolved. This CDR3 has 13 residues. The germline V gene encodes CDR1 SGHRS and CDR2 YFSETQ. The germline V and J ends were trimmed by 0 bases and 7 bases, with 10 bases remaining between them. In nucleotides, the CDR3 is TGCGCCAGCAGCTTGGCGGGCGTAGGTGGCTACACCTTC. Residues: CASSLAGVGGYTF.

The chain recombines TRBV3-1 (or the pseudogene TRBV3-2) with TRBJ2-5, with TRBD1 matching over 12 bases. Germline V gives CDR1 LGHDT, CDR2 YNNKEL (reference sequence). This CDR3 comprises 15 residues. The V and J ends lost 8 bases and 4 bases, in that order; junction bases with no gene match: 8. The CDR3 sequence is CASSLGTGGRETQYF. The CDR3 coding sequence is TGTGCCAGCTCGCTAGGGACAGGGGGCCGAGAGACCCAGTACTTC.

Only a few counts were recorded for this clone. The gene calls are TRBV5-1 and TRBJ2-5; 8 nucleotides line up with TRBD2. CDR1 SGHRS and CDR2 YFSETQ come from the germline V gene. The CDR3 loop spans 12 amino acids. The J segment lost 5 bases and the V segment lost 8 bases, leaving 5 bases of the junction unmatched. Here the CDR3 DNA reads TGCGCCAGTCGGGAGGGTTGGGAGACCCAGTACTTC. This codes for CASREGWETQYF.

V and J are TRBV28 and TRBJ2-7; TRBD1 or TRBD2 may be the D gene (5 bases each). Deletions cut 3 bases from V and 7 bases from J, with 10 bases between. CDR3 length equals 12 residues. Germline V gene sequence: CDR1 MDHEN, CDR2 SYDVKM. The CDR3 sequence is CASSFGAREQYV. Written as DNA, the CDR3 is TGTGCCAGCAGTTTCGGGGCGAGGGAGCAGTACGTC.

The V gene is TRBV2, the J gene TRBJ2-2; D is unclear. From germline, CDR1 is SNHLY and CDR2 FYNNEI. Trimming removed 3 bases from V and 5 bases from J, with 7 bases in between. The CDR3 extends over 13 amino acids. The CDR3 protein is CASSDGRTGELFF. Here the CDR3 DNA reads TGTGCCAGCAGTGATGGGCGGACCGGGGAGCTGTTTTTT.

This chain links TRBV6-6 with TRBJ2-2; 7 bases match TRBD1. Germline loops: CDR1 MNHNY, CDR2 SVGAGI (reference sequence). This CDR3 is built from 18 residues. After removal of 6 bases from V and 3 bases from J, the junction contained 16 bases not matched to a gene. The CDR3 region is CASSRQGGGSGYTGELFF. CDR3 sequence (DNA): TGTGCCAGCAGCCGACAGGGTGGCGGCTCTGGGTACACCGGGGAGCTGTTTTTT.

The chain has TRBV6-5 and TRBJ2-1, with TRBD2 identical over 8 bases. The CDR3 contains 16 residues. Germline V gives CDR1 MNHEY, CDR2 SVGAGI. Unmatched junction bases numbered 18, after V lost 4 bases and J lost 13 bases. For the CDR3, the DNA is TGTGCCAGCAGTTCCTCCGTGACAGCGGGGGCCACGCCTCAGTTCTTC. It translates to CASSSSVTAGATPQFF.

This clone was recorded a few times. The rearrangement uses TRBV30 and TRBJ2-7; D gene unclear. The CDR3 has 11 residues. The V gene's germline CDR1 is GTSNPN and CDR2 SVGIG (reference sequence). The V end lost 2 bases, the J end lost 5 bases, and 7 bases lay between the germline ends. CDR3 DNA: TGTGCCTGGAGTCGTGAAAACGAGCAGTACGTC. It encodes CAWSRENEQYV.

CDR3: CASSNDGVANEKLFF. The CDR3 nucleotides read TGTGCCAGTAGTAACGATGGAGTTGCTAATGAAAAACTGTTTTTT. The V call is TRBV19, the J call TRBJ1-4, with no clear D. There are 15 residues in the CDR3. CDR1 is LNHDA, CDR2 SQIVND, per germline (reference sequence). V lost 4 bases and J lost 3, with 12 bases in between.

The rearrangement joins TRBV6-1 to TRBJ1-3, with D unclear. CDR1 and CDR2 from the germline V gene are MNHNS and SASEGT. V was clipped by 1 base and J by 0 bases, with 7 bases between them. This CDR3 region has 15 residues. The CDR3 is CASSEVLYSGNTIYF. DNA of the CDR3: TGTGCCAGCAGTGAAGTTCTCTACTCTGGAAACACCATATATTTT.

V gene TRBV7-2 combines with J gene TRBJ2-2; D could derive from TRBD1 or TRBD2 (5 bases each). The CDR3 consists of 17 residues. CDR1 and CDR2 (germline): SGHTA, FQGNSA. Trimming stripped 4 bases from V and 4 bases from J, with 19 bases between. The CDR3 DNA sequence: TGTGCCAGCAGCTCCCGGGGCCGGCAGGCCGGCACCGGGGAGCTGTTTTTT. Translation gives CASSSRGRQAGTGELFF.

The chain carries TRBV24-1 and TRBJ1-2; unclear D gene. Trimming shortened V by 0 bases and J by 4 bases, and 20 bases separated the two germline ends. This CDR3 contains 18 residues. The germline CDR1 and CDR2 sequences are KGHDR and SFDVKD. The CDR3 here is CATSDLQVRQAPVYGYTF. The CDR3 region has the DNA TGTGCCACCAGTGATTTGCAAGTCCGGCAGGCCCCAGTCTATGGCTACACCTTC.

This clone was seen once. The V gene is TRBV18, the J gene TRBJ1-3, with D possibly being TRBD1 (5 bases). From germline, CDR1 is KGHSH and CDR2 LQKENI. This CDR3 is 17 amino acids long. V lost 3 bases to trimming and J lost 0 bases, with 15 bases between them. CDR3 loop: CASSPMIGDFSGNTIYF. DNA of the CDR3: TGTGCCAGCTCACCGATGATAGGGGATTTCTCTGGAAACACCATATATTTT.

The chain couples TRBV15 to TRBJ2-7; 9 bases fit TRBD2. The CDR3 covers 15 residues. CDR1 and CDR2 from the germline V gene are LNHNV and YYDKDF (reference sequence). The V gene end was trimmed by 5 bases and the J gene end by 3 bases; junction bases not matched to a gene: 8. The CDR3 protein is CATSRGLAGLYEQYV. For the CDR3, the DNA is TGTGCCACCAGCCGTGGGCTAGCGGGACTCTACGAGCAGTACGTC.

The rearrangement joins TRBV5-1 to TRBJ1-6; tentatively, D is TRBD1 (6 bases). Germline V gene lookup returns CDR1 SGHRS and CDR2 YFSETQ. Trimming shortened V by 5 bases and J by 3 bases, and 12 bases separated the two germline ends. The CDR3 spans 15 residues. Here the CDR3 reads CASRHGQNYNSPLHF. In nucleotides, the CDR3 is TGCGCCAGCAGGCACGGACAGAACTATAATTCACCCCTCCACTTT.

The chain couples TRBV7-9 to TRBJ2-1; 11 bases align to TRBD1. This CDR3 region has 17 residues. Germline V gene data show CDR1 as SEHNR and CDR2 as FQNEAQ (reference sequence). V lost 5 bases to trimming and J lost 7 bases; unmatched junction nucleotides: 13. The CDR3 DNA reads TGTGCCAGCAGCCCCCAGGCGGACAGGGGGCGCATGAATGAGCAGTTCTTC. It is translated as CASSPQADRGRMNEQFF. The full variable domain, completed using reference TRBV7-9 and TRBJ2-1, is DTGVSQNPRHKITKRGQNVTFRCDPISEHNRLYWYRQTLGQGPEFLTYFQNEAQLEKSRLLSDRFSAERPKGSFSTLEIQRTEQGDSAMYLCASSPQADRGRMNEQFFGPGTRLTVL.

CDR3 amino acids: CASSESGVGEQYV. The CDR3, as DNA: TGTGCCAGCAGTGAATCGGGGGTAGGCGAGCAGTACGTC. This sequence joins TRBV6-1 and TRBJ2-7; D possibly corresponds to TRBD2 (6 bases). The CDR3 contains 13 residues. V was shortened by 2 bases and J by 6 bases, with 11 bases between the two germline ends. Germline loops: CDR1 MNHNS, CDR2 SASEGT.